Shown below are 15 T cell receptor beta chains from a single sample sequenced in a study of blood T cell repertoires in COVID-19. This table comes from immunoSEQ multiplex PCR, and its TCRdb copy is limited to in-frame clones, with some not included. The sample includes 80,000 or so clones, 75% to 90% of them seen just once. Material: peripheral blood. The receptors derive from a human donor in a cohort sampled during active COVID-19.

V and J are TRBV7-3 and TRBJ1-6, with D maybe TRBD1 (6 bases). Trimming shortened V by 5 bases and J by 7 bases, and 12 bases separated the two germline ends. The CDR3 spans 14 residues. The V gene's germline CDR1 is SGHTA and CDR2 FQGTGA. CDR3 sequence (DNA): TGTGCCAGCAGCCCCGCGGGGGCGAATTCACCCCTCCACTTT. Translation: CASSPAGANSPLHF.

The rearrangement uses TRBV28 and TRBJ2-3; 12 bases are shared with TRBD2. Looked up from germline, CDR1 is MDHEN and CDR2 is SYDVKM. J lost 3 bases, V lost 5 bases, and 3 bases had no gene match. This CDR3 is 15 amino acids long. The CDR3 DNA reads as TGTGCCAGCAGTATAACTAGCGGGAGGACAGATACGCAGTATTTT. Protein product: CASSITSGRTDTQYF.

The chain couples TRBV27 to TRBJ2-5, with 7 bases that match TRBD1. The junction had 13 bases not matched to a gene; V was cut back by 6 bases and J by 9 bases. The germline V gene has CDR1 MNHEY and CDR2 SMNVEV (reference sequence). This CDR3 has 14 amino acids. The CDR3 here is CASRQKQGPRAQYF. In DNA, the CDR3 is TGTGCCAGCAGACAGAAACAGGGGCCAAGGGCCCAGTACTTC.

The genes are TRBV6-5 and TRBJ2-7; 8 bases align to TRBD1. The V and J ends lost 0 bases and 9 bases, in that order; junction bases with no gene match: 10. Germline CDR1 is MNHEY and CDR2 is SVGAGI. The CDR3 extends over 15 amino acids. The CDR3 bases are TGTGCCAGCAGTTACTCGGCCAGGGGGCTTCACGGGCAGTACTTC. Protein: CASSYSARGLHGQYF.

V and J are TRBV6-4 and TRBJ2-1; TRBD1 aligns across 10 bases. CDR3 length: 16 residues. Looked up from germline, CDR1 is MRHNA and CDR2 is SNTAGT. V gave up 4 bases and J gave up 2 bases; unmatched junction bases: 5. CDR3 region: CASSGQGARPYNEQFF. Here the CDR3 DNA reads TGTGCCAGCAGTGGACAGGGGGCGCGACCCTACAATGAGCAGTTCTTC.

The gene calls are TRBV27 and TRBJ2-3, with 12 bases identical to TRBD2. CDR3 size: 17 residues. The V gene end was trimmed by 7 bases and the J gene end by 0 bases; junction bases not matched to a gene: 8. CDR1 MNHEY and CDR2 SMNVEV come from the germline V gene (reference sequence). This CDR3 is CASKSSGGAFSTDTQYF. The DNA of the CDR3 is TGTGCCAGCAAATCTAGCGGGGGGGCTTTTAGCACAGATACGCAGTATTTT.

The chain links TRBV5-4 to TRBJ1-2, with D hard to call. Germline lookup yields CDR1 SGHNT and CDR2 YYREEE (reference sequence). The CDR3 is made up of 16 amino acids. Deletions cut 4 bases from V and 8 bases from J, with 24 bases between. The DNA of the CDR3 is TGTGCCAGCAGCCTCTCAAATTGGACTCCAGCAAGGGGCTACACCTTC. Translating gives CASSLSNWTPARGYTF. The variable domain in full, completed from reference TRBV5-4 and TRBJ1-2, reads ETGVTQSPTHLIKTRGQQVTLRCSSQSGHNTVSWYQQALGQGPQFIFQYYREEENGRGNFPPRFSGLQFPNYSSELNVNALELDDSALYLCASSLSNWTPARGYTFGSGTRLTVV.

This rearrangement joins TRBV18 to TRBJ2-2, with 10 nucleotides matching TRBD1. The CDR3 totals 15 residues. The junction had 5 bases not matched to a gene; V was cut back by 7 bases and J by 3 bases. Looked up from germline, CDR1 is KGHSH and CDR2 is LQKENI. CDR3 DNA: TGTGCCAGCTGCCTGGGGACAGGGGACACCGGGGAGCTGTTTTTT. It is translated as CASCLGTGDTGELFF. The whole variable domain, remainder taken from reference TRBV18 and TRBJ2-2, is NAGVMQNPRHLVRRRGQEARLRCSPMKGHSHVYWYRQLPEEGLKFMVYLQKENIIDESGMPKERFSAEFPKEGPSILRIQQVVRGDSAAYFCASCLGTGDTGELFFGEGSRLTVL.

Concerning this clone: No conserved phenylalanine or tryptophan ends this CDR3, so it is likely a read error. The gene calls are TRBV7-2 and TRBJ2-6; maybe TRBD1 (7 bases). Trimming cost V 1 base and J 0 bases, with 16 bases left between them. Per the germline V gene, CDR1 is SGHTA and CDR2 is FQGNSA. This CDR3 has 19 amino acids. CDR3 DNA sequence: TGTGCCAGCAGCTTAGGGAGGGACAGAAGTTACTCTGGGGCCAACGTCCTGACTCTC. Protein: CASSLGRDRSYSGANVLTL.

Here the CDR3 reads CAISGLAGAGNEQFF. The CDR3 DNA follows: TGTGCCATCAGTGGACTAGCGGGGGCGGGGAATGAGCAGTTCTTC. V and J are TRBV10-3 and TRBJ2-1; 12 bases match TRBD2. The CDR3 is made up of 15 amino acids. Germline lookup yields CDR1 ENHRY and CDR2 SYGVKD. Unmatched junction bases numbered 5, after V lost 4 bases and J lost 7 bases.

This sequence joins TRBV28 and TRBJ2-1; 7 positions agree with TRBD2. V dropped 8 bases and J dropped 9; count of bases not matched to a gene: 13. This CDR3 spans 14 amino acids. Germline CDR1 and CDR2: MDHEN and SYDVKM. DNA of the CDR3: TGTGCCAGCCTCGGGACTACATTATGGGTTGAGCAGTTCTTC. This codes for CASLGTTLWVEQFF.

This chain links TRBV24-1 with TRBJ2-5; 12 bases agree with TRBD2. The germline V gene encodes CDR1 KGHDR and CDR2 SFDVKD. Trimming at V came to 5 bases and at J to 0 bases, leaving 3 bases not matched to a gene. The CDR3 is 16 amino acids. CDR3 bases: TGTGCCACCAGTGGGCTAGCGGGAGGGAACCAAGAGACCCAGTACTTC. It is translated as CATSGLAGGNQETQYF.

The chain is built from TRBV19 and TRBJ1-5, with a weak D call TRBD1 (5 bases). The CDR3 runs to 17 residues. V gave up 0 bases and J gave up 3 bases, with 15 bases separating them. Germline CDR1 and CDR2: LNHDA and SQIVND (reference sequence). The CDR3 is CASSIDQTGGYNQPQHF. The CDR3 coding sequence is TGTGCCAGTAGTATAGATCAGACCGGGGGGTACAATCAGCCCCAGCATTTT. Complete variable domain (other parts from reference TRBV19 and TRBJ1-5): DGGITQSPKYLFRKEGQNVTLSCEQNLNHDAMYWYRQDPGQGLRLIYYSQIVNDFQKGDIAEGYSVSREKKESFPLTVTSAQKNPTAFYLCASSIDQTGGYNQPQHFGDGTRLSIL.

CDR3 bases: TGTGCCAGCAGTGATGGGGCCTCGGACAATGAGCAGTTCTTC. Protein: CASSDGASDNEQFF. The gene calls are TRBV2 and TRBJ2-1, with a possible D match to TRBD1 (5 bases). The V end was cut by 3 bases, the J end by 5 bases, with 11 bases between. This CDR3 comprises 14 residues. CDR1 is SNHLY and CDR2 is FYNNEI in the germline V gene.

This clone was seen a single time. The CDR3 DNA is TGTGCCAGCAGCGTCCTTGACAGGGGAGCTAACTATGGCTACACCTTC. This translates into CASSVLDRGANYGYTF. The chain carries TRBV7-9 and TRBJ1-2; 8 positions agree with TRBD1. CDR1 is SEHNR, CDR2 FQNEAQ, per germline (reference sequence). After removal of 5 bases from V and 0 bases from J, the junction contained 8 bases not matched to a gene. This CDR3 spans 16 amino acids.